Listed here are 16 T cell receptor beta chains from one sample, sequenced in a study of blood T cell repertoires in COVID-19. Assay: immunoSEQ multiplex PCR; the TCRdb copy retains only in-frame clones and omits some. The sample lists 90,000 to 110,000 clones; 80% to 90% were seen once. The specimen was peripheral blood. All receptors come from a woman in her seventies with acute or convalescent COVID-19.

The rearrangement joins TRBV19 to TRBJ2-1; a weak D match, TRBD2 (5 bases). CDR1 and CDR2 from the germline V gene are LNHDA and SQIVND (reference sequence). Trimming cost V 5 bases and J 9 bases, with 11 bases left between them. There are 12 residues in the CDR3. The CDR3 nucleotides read TGTGCCAGTAGTGGGAGCGCGGGTGAGCAGTTCTTC. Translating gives CASSGSAGEQFF.

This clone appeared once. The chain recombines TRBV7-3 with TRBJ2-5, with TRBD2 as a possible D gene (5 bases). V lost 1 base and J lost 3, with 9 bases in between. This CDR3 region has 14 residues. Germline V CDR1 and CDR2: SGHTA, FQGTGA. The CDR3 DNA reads TGTGCCAGCAGCTTAAGCGGGTGGGAAGAGACCCAGTACTTC. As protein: CASSLSGWEETQYF.

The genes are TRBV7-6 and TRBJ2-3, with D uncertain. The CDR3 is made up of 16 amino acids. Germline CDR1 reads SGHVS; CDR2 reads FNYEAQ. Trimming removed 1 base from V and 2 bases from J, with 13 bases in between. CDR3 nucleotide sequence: TGTGCCAGCAGCTTAGATTCCTTCCCCCCCACAGATACGCAGTATTTT. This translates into CASSLDSFPPTDTQYF.

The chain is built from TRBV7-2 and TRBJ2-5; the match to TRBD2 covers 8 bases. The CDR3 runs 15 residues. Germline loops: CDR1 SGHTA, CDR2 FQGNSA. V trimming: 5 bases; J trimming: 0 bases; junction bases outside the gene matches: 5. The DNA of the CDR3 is TGTGCCAGCAGCACGGGGGGGCTGTACCAAGAGACCCAGTACTTC. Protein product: CASSTGGLYQETQYF.

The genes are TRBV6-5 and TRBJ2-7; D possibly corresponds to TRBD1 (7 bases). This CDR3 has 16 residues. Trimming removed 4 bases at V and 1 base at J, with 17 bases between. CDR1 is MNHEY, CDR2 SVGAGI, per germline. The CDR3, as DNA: TGTGCCAGCAGTTTCTCCTCACAGGGGACTTCCTACGAGCAGTACTTC. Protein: CASSFSSQGTSYEQYF.

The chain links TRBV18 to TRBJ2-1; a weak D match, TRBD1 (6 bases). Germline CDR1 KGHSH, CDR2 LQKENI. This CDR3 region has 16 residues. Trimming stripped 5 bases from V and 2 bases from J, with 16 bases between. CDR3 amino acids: CASSTPTGEAYNEQFF. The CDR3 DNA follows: TGTGCCAGCTCAACCCCGACAGGAGAAGCCTACAATGAGCAGTTCTTC.

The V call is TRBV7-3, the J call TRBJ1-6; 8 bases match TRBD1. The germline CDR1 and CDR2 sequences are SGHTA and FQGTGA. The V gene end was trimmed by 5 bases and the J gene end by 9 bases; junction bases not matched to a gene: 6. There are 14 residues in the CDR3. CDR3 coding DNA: TGTGCCAGCAGCACCGGAACAGGGGGTTCACCCCTCCACTTT. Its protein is CASSTGTGGSPLHF.

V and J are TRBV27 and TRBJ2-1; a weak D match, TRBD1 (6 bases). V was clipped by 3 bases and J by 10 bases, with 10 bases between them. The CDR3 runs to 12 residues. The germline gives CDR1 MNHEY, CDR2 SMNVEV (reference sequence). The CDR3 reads CASSLVGAEQFF. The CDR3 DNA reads TGTGCCAGCAGTTTGGTGGGGGCGGAGCAGTTCTTC.

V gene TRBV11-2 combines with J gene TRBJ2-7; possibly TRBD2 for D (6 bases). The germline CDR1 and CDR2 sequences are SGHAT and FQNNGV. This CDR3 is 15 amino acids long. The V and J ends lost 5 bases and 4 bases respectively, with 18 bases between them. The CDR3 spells CASSPDLLATYEQYF. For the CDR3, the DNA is TGTGCCAGCAGCCCTGATCTACTAGCCACGTACGAGCAGTACTTC.

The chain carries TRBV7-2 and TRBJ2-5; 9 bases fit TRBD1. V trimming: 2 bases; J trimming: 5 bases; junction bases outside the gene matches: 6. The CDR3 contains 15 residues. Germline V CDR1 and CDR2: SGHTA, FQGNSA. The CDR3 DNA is TGTGCCAGCAGCTTAAACAGGGGGCGCAGGGAGACCCAGTACTTC. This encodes CASSLNRGRRETQYF. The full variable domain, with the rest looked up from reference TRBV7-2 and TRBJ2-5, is GAGVSQSPSNKVTEKGKDVELRCDPISGHTALYWYRQSLGQGLEFLIYFQGNSAPDKSGLPSDRFSAERTGGSVSTLTIQRTQQEDSAVYLCASSLNRGRRETQYFGPGTRLLVL.

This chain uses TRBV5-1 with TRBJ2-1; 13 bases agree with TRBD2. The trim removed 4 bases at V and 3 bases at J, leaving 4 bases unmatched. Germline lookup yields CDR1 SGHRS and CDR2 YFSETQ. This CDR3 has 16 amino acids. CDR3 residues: CASSAWTSGSYNEQFF. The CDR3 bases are TGCGCCAGCAGCGCCTGGACTAGCGGGAGCTACAATGAGCAGTTCTTC.

The CDR3 nucleotides read TGTGCCTGGAGCGGGGGACAGCCTAATCAGCCCCAGCATTTT. Its protein product is CAWSGGQPNQPQHF. V is TRBV30 and J is TRBJ1-5; 7 bases line up with TRBD1. The CDR3 spans 14 residues. Germline CDR1 is GTSNPN and CDR2 is SVGIG (reference sequence). Trimming removed 3 bases from V and 4 bases from J; junction bases left unmatched: 6. Filled out from reference TRBV30 and TRBJ1-5, the complete variable domain reads SQTIHQWPATLVQPVGSPLSLECTVEGTSNPNLYWYRQAAGRGLQLLFYSVGIGQISSEVPQNLSASRPQDRQFILSSKKLLLSDSGFYLCAWSGGQPNQPQHFGDGTRLSIL.

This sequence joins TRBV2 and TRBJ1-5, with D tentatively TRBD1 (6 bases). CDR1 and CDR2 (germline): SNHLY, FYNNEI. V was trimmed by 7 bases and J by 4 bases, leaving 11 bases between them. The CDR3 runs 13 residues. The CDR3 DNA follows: TGTGCCAGCACGCAGGGGAATAATCAGCCCCAGCATTTT. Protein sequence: CASTQGNNQPQHF. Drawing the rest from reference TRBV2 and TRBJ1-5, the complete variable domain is EPEVTQTPSHQVTQMGQEVILRCVPISNHLYFYWYRQILGQKVEFLVSFYNNEISEKSEIFDDQFSVERPDGSNFTLKIRSTKLEDSAMYFCASTQGNNQPQHFGDGTRLSIL.

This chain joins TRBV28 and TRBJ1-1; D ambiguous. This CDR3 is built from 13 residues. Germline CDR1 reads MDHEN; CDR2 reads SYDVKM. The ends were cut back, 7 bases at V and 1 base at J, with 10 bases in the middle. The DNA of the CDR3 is TGTGCCAGCAAAATTACTGGGAACACTGAAGCTTTCTTT. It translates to CASKITGNTEAFF.

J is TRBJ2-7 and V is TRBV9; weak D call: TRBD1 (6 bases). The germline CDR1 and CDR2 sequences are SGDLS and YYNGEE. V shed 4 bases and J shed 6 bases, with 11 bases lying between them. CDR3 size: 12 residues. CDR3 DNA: TGTGCCAGCAGCCCGGACAGTTCCGAGCAGTACTTC. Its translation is CASSPDSSEQYF.

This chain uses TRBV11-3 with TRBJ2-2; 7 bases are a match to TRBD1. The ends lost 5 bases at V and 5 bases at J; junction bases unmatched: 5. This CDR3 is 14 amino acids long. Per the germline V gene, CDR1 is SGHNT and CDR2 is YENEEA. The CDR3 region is CASSIGTVTGELFF. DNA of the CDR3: TGTGCCAGCAGCATCGGGACAGTAACCGGGGAGCTGTTTTTT.